This T cell receptor (beta chain) stems from a study of CD8 T cells in ankylosing spondylitis. Study-wide findings and caveats: A motif in TCR beta, a set of under ten highly homologous variants, appeared characteristic of ankylosing spondylitis blood. According to the report, clones linked to the disease were significantly enriched in matched synovial fluid samples taken from ankylosing spondylitis patients.

This clonotype was counted many times. Antigen specificity is unknown. The CDR3 consists of 15 residues. CDR1 is MNHEY and CDR2 is SMNVEV in the germline V gene (reference sequence). The V end lost 1 base, the J end lost 5 bases, and 11 bases lay between the germline ends. TCRdb itself ran the 5' RACE reads through MiXCR, one entry per CDR3 protein. The sample consists of more than 500,000 distinct CDR3 sequences, about 5.7% of them appearing once. The genes are TRBV27 and TRBJ2-2, with a weak D call TRBD1 (5 bases). This TCR was sampled from a male donor with ankylosing spondylitis. The sample consisted of blood, either unsorted or a sorted T cell fraction (not recorded which). In DNA, the CDR3 is TGTGCCAGCAGTTTATTAGGGGTGGCGACCGGGGAGCTGTTTTTT. Protein sequence: CASSLLGVATGELFF.